Listed below are T cell receptor beta chains from one sample, sequenced in a study of blood T cell repertoires in COVID-19. Clones were sequenced by immunoSEQ multiplex PCR, and TCRdb holds only the in-frame ones, with some missing. The table records under 500,000 clones, about 90% of them present only once. The sample comprised PBMCs or T cells enriched from blood (not recorded which). All receptors derive from a woman aged 18-29 years with acute COVID-19. CDR3s include the opening cysteine and the closing phenylalanine or tryptophan. The D gene is left open where the match is weak. Rows give clone size only sometimes, using once, few, many, or a class for an expanded clone.

>.|TRBJ1-5|.|TRBV28
TGTGCCAGCAGTTTAGTCGCCGGTCGGAGCAGTAAGGTAAATCAGCCCCAGCATTTT
CASSLVAGRSSKVNQPQHF
>.|TRBJ1-3|.|TRBV3-1/TRBV3-2
TGTGCCAGCAGCCGCCGAAAGGGGTCGGACACCATATATTTT
CASSRRKGSDTIYF
>.|TRBJ2-3|.|TRBV28
TGTGCCAGCAGTTCCCCAGGGGAGGATACGCAGTATTTT
CASSSPGEDTQYF
>.|TRBJ2-3|TRBD2|TRBV10-3
TGTGCCATCAGTGACGGACTAGCGGGCACAGATACGCAGTATTTT
CAISDGLAGTDTQYF
>.|TRBJ2-1|TRBD2|TRBV18
TGTGCCAGCTCACCATCCGGGAGGGCCAATAATGAGCAGTTCTTC
CASSPSGRANNEQFF
>many|TRBJ2-6|.|TRBV14
TGTGCCAGCAGCATTACAGGGCCCAACGTCCTGACTTTC
CASSITGPNVLTF
>.|TRBJ2-3|TRBD2|TRBV9
TGTGCCAGCAGCATCTCCTGGGGGGGTCCTAGCGATACGCAGTATTTT
CASSISWGGPSDTQYF
>.|TRBJ1-2|TRBD1|TRBV10-3
TGTGCCATCAGTGGGGGACAGGGCGGATATGGCTACACCTTC
CAISGGQGGYGYTF
>.|TRBJ2-6|.|TRBV30
TGTGCCTGGAGTGTCGGCTCTGGGGCCAACGTCCTGACTTTC
CAWSVGSGANVLTF
>.|TRBJ1-1|.|TRBV19
TGTGCCAGTAGTATAGGGAGGAACACTGAAGCTTTCTTT
CASSIGRNTEAFF
>.|TRBJ2-2|TRBD2|TRBV3-1/TRBV3-2
TGTGCCAGCAGCCAAAACGGGGGGGCGAGCGGGGAGCTGTTTTTT
CASSQNGGASGELFF
>once|TRBJ1-1|.|TRBV7-2
TGTGCCAGCAGCATTCAAAGGGGTGAGACTGAAGCTTTCTTT
CASSIQRGETEAFF
>once|TRBJ2-3|.|TRBV5-6
TGTGCCAGCAGCACCGGGGGCGGGGGCCGCTTTAGCACAGATACGCAGTATTTT
CASSTGGGGRFSTDTQYF
>.|TRBJ2-2|.|TRBV4-1
TGCGCCAGCAGCCAAGAGGGGGCGCACACCGGGGAGCTGTTTTTT
CASSQEGAHTGELFF
>once|TRBJ2-6|TRBD1|TRBV4-1
TGCGCCAGCAGCCCCGCCCCCGGGACAGGGGGCGGTGGGGCCAACGTCCTGACTTTC
CASSPAPGTGGGGANVLTF
>.|TRBJ2-5|TRBD1|TRBV5-4
TGTGCCAGCAGCTTGGGGGACAGGGGTCAACAAGAGACCCAGTACTTC
CASSLGDRGQQETQYF
>.|TRBJ2-7|TRBD2|TRBV5-4
TGTGCCAGCAGCCCCGGGACTAGTAACTACGAGCAGTACTTC
CASSPGTSNYEQYF
>once|TRBJ1-1|TRBD1|TRBV29-1
TGCAGCGCTGGGACAGGGGAGGCCACTGAAGCTTTCTTT
CSAGTGEATEAFF
>.|TRBJ1-1|.|TRBV12-5
TGTGCTAGTGGTACCGGGAGTATTGAAGCTTTCTTT
CASGTGSIEAFF
>once|TRBJ1-5|TRBD1|TRBV2
TGTGCCAGCAATCCGGGACAGGGGTCTAATCAGCCCCAGCATTTT
CASNPGQGSNQPQHF
>.|TRBJ2-4|.|TRBV12-3/TRBV12-4
TGTGCCAGCAGTTCGGGAAACATTCAGTACTTC
CASSSGNIQYF
>.|TRBJ2-1|TRBD2|TRBV5-1
TGCGCCAGCAGCTGGACTAGCGGGGCTGAGCAGTTCTTC
CASSWTSGAEQFF
>.|TRBJ1-5|.|TRBV19
TGTGCCAGTAGTATTCGGGAGGGGCAGCCCCAGCATTTT
CASSIREGQPQHF
>.|TRBJ2-3|.|TRBV19
TGTGCCAGTAGTAGTGCTCGCCAAGCCCGAGATACGCAGTATTTT
CASSSARQARDTQYF
>.|TRBJ2-5|TRBD2|TRBV20-1
TGCAGTGCTAGTCTCACTAGCGGGAGTATATCCCAGTACTTC
CSASLTSGSISQYF
>.|TRBJ2-2|.|TRBV27
TGTGCCAGCAGTTTGGCCAGGGTAACCGGGGAGCTGTTTTTT
CASSLARVTGELFF
>.|TRBJ1-5|TRBD1|TRBV29-1
TGCAGCGTCGGAACCGGGACAGGGAGTCAGCCCCAGCATTTT
CSVGTGTGSQPQHF
>.|TRBJ2-3|TRBD1|TRBV10-3
TGTGCCGTGGGACAGAGCACAGATACGCAGTATTTT
CAVGQSTDTQYF
>once|TRBJ2-1|TRBD2|TRBV6-1
TGTGCCAGCAGTGAAATTCCGTGGGTGCTAGCGGGAGAGGGTAATGAGCAGTTCTTC
CASSEIPWVLAGEGNEQFF
>.|TRBJ1-2|TRBD1|TRBV7-9
TGTGCCAGCAGCTTTCCGGACAGGGTTGACTATGGCTACACCTTC
CASSFPDRVDYGYTF
>.|TRBJ1-2|.|TRBV25-1
TGTGCCAGCAGTGAGATCGGGGGGGCAGATGGCTACACCTTC
CASSEIGGADGYTF
>.|TRBJ2-5|.|TRBV24-1
TGTGCCACCAGTGGTCCGTACCAAGAGACCCAGTACTTC
CATSGPYQETQYF
>.|TRBJ2-5|TRBD2|TRBV6-5
TGTGCCAGCAGGACTAGCGGGGGAGAGACCCAGTACTTC
CASRTSGGETQYF
>.|TRBJ2-3|.|TRBV2
TGTGCCAGCACCCGATTAGGGGCGGGAACAGATACGCAGTATTTT
CASTRLGAGTDTQYF